This T cell receptor (beta chain) was identified in a study of identical twins. This clonotype appeared many times. What it binds is not known. TCRdb itself ran the 5' RACE reads through MiXCR, one entry per CDR3 protein. This table has roughly 490,000 distinct CDR3 sequences, over 11% appearing once. Study results and caveats: Findings came from cross-sectional statistics, without long-term follow-up of donors. Insertions were fewer in abundant cord blood beta clonotypes, whereas memory repertoires showed none of this pattern. Zero-insertion analyses could be partly confounded by invariant MAIT and iNKT cells. When twins shared out-of-frame alpha sequences, those sequences had excess low generation probability.

There are 15 residues in the CDR3. J gave up 5 bases and V 0 bases, and 3 bases lay outside the gene matches. The V gene's germline CDR1 is SNHLY and CDR2 FYNNEI. These same data were also listed under a study on yellow fever vaccine responses in identical twins.

This TCR was recovered from a woman aged 18 to 35 in good health. The chain uses TRBV2 and TRBJ2-2, with 7 bases matching TRBD2. The specimen sequenced was CD4+ T cells sorted from blood. CDR3 sequence (DNA): TGTGCCAGCAGTGAAGCGGCGGGAGCGACCGGGGAGCTGTTTTTT. The encoded protein is CASSEAAGATGELFF.